This T cell receptor (beta chain) comes out of a study of post-analysis software for immune sequencing data. Study overall: Patients with relapsing-remitting, secondary progressive and progressive-relapsing multiple sclerosis courses were all represented.

Researchers reported that TCR beta cDNA libraries carried unique molecular identifiers. Out of roughly 0.85 to 10 million T cells, 450,000 to 600,000 cDNA molecules were generated. TCRdb ran MiXCR on the PCR reads and lists one entry per CDR3 protein. The data hold 400,000 to 500,000 distinct CDR3 sequences, with roughly 40% observed a single time. A word on this clonotype: Its specificity is not known.

Study findings and constraints: Patients showed TRBV5-6, TRBV5-1 and TRBV20-1 among a handful of TRBV segments more frequent than in controls. Normalized Chao1 diversity was significantly lower in multiple sclerosis patients than in controls.

The germline V gene has CDR1 SEHNR and CDR2 FQNEAQ (reference sequence). This CDR3 is 18 amino acids long. Trimming shortened V by 2 bases and J by 1 base, and 20 bases separated the two germline ends. V is TRBV7-9 and J is TRBJ1-1, with D possibly matching TRBD1 (5 bases). The receptor was isolated from a girl aged 2 to 10 with multiple sclerosis. Sequenced input: blood. CDR3 region: CASSLSVRVTPRNTEAFF. The CDR3 bases are TGTGCCAGCAGCTTATCCGTCAGGGTAACCCCGAGGAACACTGAAGCTTTCTTT.